The clone carrying this T cell receptor beta chain was seen only a few times. Via MiXCR, TCRdb re-called the RT-PCR reads, giving one row per CDR3 protein. The sample lists hundreds of thousands of distinct CDR3 sequences, around 14% occurring once. CDR1 is ENHRY and CDR2 is SYGVKD in the germline V gene. The CDR3 length is 11 residues. V was trimmed by 11 bases and J by 4 bases, leaving 6 bases between them. Sequenced: memory CD4+ T cells from blood. The V gene is TRBV10-3, the J gene TRBJ2-6; no firm D call. This clonotype was sampled from a female donor in good health, serving as a healthy control. CDR3 nucleotides: TGTGCCGTCGGGGGGGCCAACGTCCTGACTTTC. This sequence encodes CAVGGANVLTF.